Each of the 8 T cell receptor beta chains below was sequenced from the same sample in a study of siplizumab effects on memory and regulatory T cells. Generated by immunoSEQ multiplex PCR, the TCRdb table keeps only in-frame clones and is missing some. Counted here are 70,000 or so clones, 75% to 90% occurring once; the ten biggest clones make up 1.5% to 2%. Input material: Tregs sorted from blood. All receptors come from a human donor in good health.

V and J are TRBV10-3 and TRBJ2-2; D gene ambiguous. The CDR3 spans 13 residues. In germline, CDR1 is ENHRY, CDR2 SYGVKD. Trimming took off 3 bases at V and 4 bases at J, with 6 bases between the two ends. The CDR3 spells CAISDGPTGELFF. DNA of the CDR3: TGTGCCATCAGTGATGGCCCCACCGGGGAGCTGTTTTTT.

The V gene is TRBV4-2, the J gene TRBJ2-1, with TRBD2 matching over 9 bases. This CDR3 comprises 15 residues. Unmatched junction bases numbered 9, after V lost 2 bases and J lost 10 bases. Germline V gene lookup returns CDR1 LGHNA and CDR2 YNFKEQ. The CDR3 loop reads CASSQQAGGPWEQFF. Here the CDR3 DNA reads TGTGCCAGCAGCCAACAGGCGGGAGGGCCTTGGGAGCAGTTCTTC.

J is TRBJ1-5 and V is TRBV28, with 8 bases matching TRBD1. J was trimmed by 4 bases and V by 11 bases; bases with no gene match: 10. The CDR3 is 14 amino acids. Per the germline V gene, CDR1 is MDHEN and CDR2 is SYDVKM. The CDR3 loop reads CACQGQGVNQPQHF. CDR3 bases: TGTGCCTGCCAAGGACAGGGAGTTAATCAGCCCCAGCATTTT.

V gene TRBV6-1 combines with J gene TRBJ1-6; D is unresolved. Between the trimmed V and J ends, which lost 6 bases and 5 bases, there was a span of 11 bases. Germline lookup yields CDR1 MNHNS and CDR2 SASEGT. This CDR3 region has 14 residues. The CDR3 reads CASRVRRDNSPLHF. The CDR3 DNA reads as TGTGCCAGCAGGGTCAGGAGGGATAATTCACCCCTCCACTTT.

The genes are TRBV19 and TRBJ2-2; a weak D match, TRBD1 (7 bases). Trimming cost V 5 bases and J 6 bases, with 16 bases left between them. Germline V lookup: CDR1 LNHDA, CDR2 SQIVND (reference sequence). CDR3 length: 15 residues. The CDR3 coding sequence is TGTGCCAGTAGTCCAGGGGGGTATGCGGCCGGGGAGCTGTTTTTT. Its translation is CASSPGGYAAGELFF. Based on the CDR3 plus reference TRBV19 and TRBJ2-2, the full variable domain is DGGITQSPKYLFRKEGQNVTLSCEQNLNHDAMYWYRQDPGQGLRLIYYSQIVNDFQKGDIAEGYSVSREKKESFPLTVTSAQKNPTAFYLCASSPGGYAAGELFFGEGSRLTVL.

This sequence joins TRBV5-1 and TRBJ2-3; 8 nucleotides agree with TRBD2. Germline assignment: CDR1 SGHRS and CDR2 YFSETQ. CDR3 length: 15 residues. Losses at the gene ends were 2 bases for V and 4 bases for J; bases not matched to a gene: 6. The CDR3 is CASSFSGSWSDTQYF. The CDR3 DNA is TGCGCCAGCAGCTTCAGCGGGAGTTGGTCAGATACGCAGTATTTT. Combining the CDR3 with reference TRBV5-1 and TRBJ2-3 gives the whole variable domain KAGVTQTPRYLIKTRGQQVTLSCSPISGHRSVSWYQQTPGQGLQFLFEYFSETQRNKGNFPGRFSGRQFSNSRSEMNVSTLELGDSALYLCASSFSGSWSDTQYFGPGTRLTVL.

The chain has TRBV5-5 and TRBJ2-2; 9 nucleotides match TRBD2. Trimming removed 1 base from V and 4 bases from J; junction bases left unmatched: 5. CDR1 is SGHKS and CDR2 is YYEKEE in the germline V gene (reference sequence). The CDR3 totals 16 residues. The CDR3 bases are TGTGCCAGCAGCTTGCGTAGCGGGAGTTTCACCGGGGAGCTGTTTTTT. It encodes CASSLRSGSFTGELFF.

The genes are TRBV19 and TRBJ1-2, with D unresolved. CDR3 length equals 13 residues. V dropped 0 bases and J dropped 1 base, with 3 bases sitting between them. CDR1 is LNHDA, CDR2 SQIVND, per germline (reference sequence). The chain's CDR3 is CASSIDFNYGYTF. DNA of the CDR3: TGTGCCAGTAGTATAGATTTTAACTATGGCTACACCTTC.